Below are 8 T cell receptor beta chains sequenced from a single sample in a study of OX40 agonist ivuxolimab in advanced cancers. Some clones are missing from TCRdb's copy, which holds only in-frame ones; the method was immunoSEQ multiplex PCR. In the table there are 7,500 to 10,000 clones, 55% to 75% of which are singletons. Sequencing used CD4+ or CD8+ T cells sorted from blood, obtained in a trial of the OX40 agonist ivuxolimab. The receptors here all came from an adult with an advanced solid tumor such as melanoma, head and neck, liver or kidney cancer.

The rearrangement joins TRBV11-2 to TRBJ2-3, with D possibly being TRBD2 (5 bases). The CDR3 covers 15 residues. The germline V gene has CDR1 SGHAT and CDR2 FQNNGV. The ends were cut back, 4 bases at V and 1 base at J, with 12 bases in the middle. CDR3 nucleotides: TGTGCCAGCAGCTACGAGGGAGAGGGCACAGATACGCAGTATTTT. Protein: CASSYEGEGTDTQYF.

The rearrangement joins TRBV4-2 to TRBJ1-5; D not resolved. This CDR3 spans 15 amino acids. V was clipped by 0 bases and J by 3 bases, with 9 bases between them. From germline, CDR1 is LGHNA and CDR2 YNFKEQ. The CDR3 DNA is TGTGCCAGCAGCCAAGATTCGGCTGTCAATCAGCCCCAGCATTTT. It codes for CASSQDSAVNQPQHF.

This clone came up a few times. CDR3 nucleotide sequence: TGTGCCAGCAGTTTTTTTGGGGGGACAGGGGGACCAAATCAGCCCCAGCATTTT. It is translated as CASSFFGGTGGPNQPQHF. The genes are TRBV28 and TRBJ1-5, with 11 bases lining up with TRBD1. Germline lookup yields CDR1 MDHEN and CDR2 SYDVKM. Losses at the gene ends were 3 bases for V and 4 bases for J; bases not matched to a gene: 11. This CDR3 has 18 residues.

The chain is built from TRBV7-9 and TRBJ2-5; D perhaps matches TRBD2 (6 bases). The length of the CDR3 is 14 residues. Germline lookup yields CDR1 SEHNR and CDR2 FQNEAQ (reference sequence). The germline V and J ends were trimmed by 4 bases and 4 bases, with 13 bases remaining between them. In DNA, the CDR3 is TGTGCCAGCAGCTGGGAGGCAGGGAGAGAGACCCAGTACTTC. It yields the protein CASSWEAGRETQYF.

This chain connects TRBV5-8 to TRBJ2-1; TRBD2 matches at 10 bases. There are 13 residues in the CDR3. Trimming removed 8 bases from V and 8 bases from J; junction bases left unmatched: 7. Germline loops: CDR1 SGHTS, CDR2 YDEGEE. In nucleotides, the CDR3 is TGTGCCAGTACAGCGGGAGGGCCGCATGAGCAGTTCTTC. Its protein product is CASTAGGPHEQFF. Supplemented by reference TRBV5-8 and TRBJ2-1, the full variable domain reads EAGVTQSPTHLIKTRGQQATLRCSPISGHTSVYWYQQALGLGLQFLLWYDEGEERNRGNFPPRFSGRQFPNYSSELNVNALELEDSALYLCASTAGGPHEQFFGPGTRLTVL.

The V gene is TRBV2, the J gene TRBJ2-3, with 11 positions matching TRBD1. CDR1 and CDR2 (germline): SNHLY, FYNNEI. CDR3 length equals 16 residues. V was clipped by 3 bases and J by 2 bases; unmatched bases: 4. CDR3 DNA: TGTGCCAGCAGTGAGGGGACAGGGGGTCTCACAGATACGCAGTATTTT. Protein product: CASSEGTGGLTDTQYF.

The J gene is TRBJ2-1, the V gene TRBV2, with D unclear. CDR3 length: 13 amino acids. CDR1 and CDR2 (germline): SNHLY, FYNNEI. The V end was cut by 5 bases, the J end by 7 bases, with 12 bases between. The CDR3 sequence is CASSLGGWNEQFF. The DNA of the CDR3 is TGTGCCAGCAGTTTGGGTGGATGGAATGAGCAGTTCTTC.

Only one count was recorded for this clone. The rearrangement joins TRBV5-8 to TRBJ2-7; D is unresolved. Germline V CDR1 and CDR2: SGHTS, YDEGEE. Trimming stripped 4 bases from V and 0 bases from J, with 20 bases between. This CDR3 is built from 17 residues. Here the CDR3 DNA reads TGTGCCAGCAGCCCTCACGCCCTTATATTGGCCTCCTACGAGCAGTACTTC. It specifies CASSPHALILASYEQYF.